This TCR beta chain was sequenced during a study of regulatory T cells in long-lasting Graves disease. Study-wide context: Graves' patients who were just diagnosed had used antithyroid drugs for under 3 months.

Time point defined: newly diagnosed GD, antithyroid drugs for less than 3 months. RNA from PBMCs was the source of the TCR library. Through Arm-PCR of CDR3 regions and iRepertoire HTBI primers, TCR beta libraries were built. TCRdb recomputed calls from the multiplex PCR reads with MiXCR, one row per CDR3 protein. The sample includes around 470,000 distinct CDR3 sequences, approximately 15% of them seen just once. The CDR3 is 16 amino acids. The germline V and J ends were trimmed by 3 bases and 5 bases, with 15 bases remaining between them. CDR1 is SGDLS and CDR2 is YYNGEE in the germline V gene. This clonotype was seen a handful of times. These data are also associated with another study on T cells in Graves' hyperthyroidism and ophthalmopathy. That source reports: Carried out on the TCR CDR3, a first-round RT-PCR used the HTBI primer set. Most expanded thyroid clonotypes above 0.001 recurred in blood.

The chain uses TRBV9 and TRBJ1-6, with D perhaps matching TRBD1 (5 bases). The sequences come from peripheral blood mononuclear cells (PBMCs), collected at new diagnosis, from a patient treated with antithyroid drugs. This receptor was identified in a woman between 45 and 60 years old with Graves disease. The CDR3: CASSAVGTGNNSPLHF. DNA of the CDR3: TGTGCCAGCAGCGCGGTGGGGACGGGGAATAATTCACCCCTCCACTTT.